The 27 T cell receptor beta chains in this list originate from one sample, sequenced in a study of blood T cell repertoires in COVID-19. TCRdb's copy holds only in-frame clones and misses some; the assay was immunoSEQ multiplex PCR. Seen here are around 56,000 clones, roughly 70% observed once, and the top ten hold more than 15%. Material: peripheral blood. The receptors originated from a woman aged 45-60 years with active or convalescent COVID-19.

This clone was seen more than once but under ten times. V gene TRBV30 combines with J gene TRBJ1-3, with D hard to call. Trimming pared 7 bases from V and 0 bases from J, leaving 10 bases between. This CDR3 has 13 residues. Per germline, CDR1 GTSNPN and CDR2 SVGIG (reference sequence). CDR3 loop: CALTVRSGNTIYF. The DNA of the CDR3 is TGTGCCTTAACTGTACGCTCTGGAAACACCATATATTTT.

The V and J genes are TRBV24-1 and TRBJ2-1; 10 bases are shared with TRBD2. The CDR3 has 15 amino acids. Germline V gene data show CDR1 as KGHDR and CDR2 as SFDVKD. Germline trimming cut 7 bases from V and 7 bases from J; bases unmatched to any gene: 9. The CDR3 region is CATSPLAGAGNEQFF. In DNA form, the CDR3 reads TGTGCCACCAGCCCCCTAGCGGGAGCCGGGAATGAGCAGTTCTTC.

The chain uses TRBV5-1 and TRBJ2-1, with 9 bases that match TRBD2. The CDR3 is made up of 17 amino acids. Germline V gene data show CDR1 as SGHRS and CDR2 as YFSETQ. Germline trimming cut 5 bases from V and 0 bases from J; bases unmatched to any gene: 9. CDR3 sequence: CASSRGLAKSSYNEQFF. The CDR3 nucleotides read TGCGCCAGCAGTCGAGGACTAGCGAAGAGCTCCTACAATGAGCAGTTCTTC.

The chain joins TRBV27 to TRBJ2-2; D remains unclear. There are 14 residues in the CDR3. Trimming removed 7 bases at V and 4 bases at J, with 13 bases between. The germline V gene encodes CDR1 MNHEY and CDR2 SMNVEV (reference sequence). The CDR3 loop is CASTPRVPTGELFF. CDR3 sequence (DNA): TGTGCCAGCACCCCCCGGGTCCCCACCGGGGAGCTGTTTTTT.

CDR3 DNA sequence: TGTGCCTGGAGCCTAAGGGGACTAACCGGGGAGCTGTTTTTT. Protein: CAWSLRGLTGELFF. This chain joins TRBV30 and TRBJ2-2; 7 bases are a match to TRBD2. CDR1 is GTSNPN and CDR2 is SVGIG in the germline V gene (reference sequence). J was trimmed by 5 bases and V by 3 bases; bases with no gene match: 6. This CDR3 spans 14 amino acids.

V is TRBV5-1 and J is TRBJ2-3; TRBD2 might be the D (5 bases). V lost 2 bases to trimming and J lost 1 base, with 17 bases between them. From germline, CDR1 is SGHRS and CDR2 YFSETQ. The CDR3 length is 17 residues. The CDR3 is CASSLQSGVIRTDTQYF. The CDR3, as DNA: TGCGCCAGCAGCTTACAAAGCGGAGTCATCCGCACAGATACGCAGTATTTT.

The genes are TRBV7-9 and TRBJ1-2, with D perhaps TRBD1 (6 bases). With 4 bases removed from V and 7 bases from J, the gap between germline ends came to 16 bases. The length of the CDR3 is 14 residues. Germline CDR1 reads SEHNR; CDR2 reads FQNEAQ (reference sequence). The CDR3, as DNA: TGTGCCAGCAGCTATTCCACAGGGTTCGCTGGCTACACCTTC. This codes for CASSYSTGFAGYTF.

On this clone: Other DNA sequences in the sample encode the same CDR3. CDR3 nucleotide sequence: TGTGCCAGCAGTTTGCAGACAGGGCTTGGTGAAAAACTGTTTTTT. Translating gives CASSLQTGLGEKLFF. This rearrangement joins TRBV28 to TRBJ1-4, with TRBD1 matching 7 bases. The CDR3 runs 15 residues. The germline V gene encodes CDR1 MDHEN and CDR2 SYDVKM. V gave up 3 bases and J gave up 7 bases; unmatched junction bases: 8.

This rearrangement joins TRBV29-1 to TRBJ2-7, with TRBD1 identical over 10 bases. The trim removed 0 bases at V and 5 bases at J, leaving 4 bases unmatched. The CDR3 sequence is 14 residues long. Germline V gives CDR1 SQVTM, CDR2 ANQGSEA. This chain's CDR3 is CSVEEGQGGDEQYF. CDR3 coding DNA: TGCAGCGTTGAAGAAGGACAGGGGGGCGACGAGCAGTACTTC.

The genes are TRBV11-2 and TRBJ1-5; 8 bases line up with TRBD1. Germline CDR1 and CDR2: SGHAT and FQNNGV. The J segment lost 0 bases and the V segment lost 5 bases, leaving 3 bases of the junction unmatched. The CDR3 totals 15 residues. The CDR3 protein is CASSTGQGSNQPQHF. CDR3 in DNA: TGTGCCAGCAGCACTGGACAGGGTAGCAATCAGCCCCAGCATTTT.

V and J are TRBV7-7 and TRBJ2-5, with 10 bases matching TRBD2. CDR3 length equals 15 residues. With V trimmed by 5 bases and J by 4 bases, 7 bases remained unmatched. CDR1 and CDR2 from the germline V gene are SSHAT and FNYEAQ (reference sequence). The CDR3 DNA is TGTGCCAGCAGCCGTAGCGGGAGGCGGGGAGAGACCCAGTACTTC. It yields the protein CASSRSGRRGETQYF.

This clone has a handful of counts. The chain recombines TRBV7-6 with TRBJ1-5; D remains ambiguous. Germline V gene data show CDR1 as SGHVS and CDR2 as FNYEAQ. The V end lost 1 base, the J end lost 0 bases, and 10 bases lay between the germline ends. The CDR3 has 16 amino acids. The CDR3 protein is CASSLGGLYSNQPQHF. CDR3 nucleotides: TGTGCCAGCAGCTTAGGAGGGCTTTATAGCAATCAGCCCCAGCATTTT.

CDR3 sequence (DNA): TGTGCCACCGCCTCCGGGACAGGGGGCACTCCCTACGAGCAGTACTTC. Its translation: CATASGTGGTPYEQYF. This sequence joins TRBV10-3 and TRBJ2-7, with 12 bases fitting TRBD1. The germline V gene has CDR1 ENHRY and CDR2 SYGVKD. V lost 10 bases and J lost 2; bases outside the gene matches: 12. This CDR3 has 16 amino acids.

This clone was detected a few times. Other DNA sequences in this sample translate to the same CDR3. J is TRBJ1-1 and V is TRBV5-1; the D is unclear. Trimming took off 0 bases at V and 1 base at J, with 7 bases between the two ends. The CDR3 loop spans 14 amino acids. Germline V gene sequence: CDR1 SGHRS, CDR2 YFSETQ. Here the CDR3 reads CASSLVRGNTEAFF. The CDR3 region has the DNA TGCGCCAGCAGCTTGGTCCGGGGGAACACTGAAGCTTTCTTT.

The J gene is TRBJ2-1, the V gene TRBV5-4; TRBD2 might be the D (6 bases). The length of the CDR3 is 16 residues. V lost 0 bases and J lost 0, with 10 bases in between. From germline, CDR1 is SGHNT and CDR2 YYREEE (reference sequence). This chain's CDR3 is CASSLGRESSYNEQFF. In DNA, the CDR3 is TGTGCCAGCAGCTTGGGACGGGAGAGCTCCTACAATGAGCAGTTCTTC.

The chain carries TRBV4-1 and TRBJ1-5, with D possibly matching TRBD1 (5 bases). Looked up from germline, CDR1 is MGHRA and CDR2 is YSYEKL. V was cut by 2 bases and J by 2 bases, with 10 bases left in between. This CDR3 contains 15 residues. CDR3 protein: CASSQQGLRNQPQHF. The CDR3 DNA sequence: TGCGCCAGCAGCCAACAGGGTCTTCGCAATCAGCCCCAGCATTTT.

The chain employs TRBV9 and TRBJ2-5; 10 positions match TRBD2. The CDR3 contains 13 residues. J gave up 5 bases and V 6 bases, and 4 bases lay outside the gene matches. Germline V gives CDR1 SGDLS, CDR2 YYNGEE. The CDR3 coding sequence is TGTGCCAGCACCAGCGGGAGGGGGGAGACCCAGTACTTC. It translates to CASTSGRGETQYF.

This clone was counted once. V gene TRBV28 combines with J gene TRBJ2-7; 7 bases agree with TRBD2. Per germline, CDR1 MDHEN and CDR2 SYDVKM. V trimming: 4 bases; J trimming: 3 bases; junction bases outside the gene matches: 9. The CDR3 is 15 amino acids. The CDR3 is CASSSSGEGRYEQYF. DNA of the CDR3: TGTGCCAGCAGTTCCTCCGGGGAGGGCCGCTACGAGCAGTACTTC.

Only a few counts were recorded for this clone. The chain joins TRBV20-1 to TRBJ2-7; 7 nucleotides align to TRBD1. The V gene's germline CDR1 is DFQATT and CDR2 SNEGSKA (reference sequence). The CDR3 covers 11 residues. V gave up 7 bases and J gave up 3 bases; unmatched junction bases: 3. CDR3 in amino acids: CSGSGGYEQYF. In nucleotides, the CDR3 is TGCAGTGGCTCAGGGGGCTACGAGCAGTACTTC.

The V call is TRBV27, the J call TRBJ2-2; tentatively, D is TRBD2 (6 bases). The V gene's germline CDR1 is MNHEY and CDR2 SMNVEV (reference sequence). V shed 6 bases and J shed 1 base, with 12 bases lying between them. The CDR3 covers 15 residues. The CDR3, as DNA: TGTGCCAGCAGCTCCGGACTATGGAACACCGGGGAGCTGTTTTTT. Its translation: CASSSGLWNTGELFF.

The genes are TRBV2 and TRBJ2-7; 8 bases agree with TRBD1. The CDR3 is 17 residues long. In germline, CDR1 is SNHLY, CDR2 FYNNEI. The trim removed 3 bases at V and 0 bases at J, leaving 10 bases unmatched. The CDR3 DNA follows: TGTGCCAGCAGTGAGCCGAGGGGACAGGCTATCTCCTACGAGCAGTACTTC. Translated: CASSEPRGQAISYEQYF.

CDR3 bases: TGTGCCAGCAGCTTATCACGGGACAATGAGCAGTTCTTC. The encoded protein is CASSLSRDNEQFF. The chain carries TRBV7-6 and TRBJ2-1; D is ambiguous. The CDR3 is made up of 13 amino acids. The germline V gene encodes CDR1 SGHVS and CDR2 FNYEAQ. Trimming stripped 2 bases from V and 5 bases from J, with 7 bases between.

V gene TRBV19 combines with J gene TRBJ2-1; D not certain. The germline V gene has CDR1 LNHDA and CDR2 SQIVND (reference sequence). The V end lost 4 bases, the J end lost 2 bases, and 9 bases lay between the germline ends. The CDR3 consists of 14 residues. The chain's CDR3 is CASSSDWAYNEQFF. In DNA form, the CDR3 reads TGTGCCAGTAGTAGCGACTGGGCCTACAATGAGCAGTTCTTC.

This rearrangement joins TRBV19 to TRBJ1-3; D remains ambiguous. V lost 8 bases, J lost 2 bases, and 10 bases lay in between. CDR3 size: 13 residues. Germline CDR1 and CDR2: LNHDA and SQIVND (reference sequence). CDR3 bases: TGTGCCAGTCGGAGGCAGGCTGGAAACACCATATATTTT. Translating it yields CASRRQAGNTIYF.

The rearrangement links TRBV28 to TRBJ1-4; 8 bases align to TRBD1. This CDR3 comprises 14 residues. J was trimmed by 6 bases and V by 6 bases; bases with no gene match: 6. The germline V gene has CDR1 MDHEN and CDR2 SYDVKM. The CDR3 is CASSHRGGHEKLFF. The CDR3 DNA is TGTGCCAGCAGCCACAGGGGGGGGCATGAAAAACTGTTTTTT.

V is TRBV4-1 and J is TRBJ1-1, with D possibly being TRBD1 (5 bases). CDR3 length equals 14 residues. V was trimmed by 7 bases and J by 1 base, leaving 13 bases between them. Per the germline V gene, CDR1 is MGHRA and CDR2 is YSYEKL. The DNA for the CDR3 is TGCGCCAGCACTTTAAGGGGCCAGAACACTGAAGCTTTCTTT. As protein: CASTLRGQNTEAFF.

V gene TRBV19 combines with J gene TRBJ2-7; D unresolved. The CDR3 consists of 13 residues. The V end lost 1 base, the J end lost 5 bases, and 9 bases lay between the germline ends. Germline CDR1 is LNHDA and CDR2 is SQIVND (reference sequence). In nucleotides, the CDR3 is TGTGCCAGTAGTATAGTAGTTGCCCACGAGCAGTACTTC. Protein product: CASSIVVAHEQYF.